A selection of T cell receptor beta chains follows, all from one sample in a study of blood T cell repertoires in COVID-19. Assay used: immunoSEQ multiplex PCR; TCRdb lists only in-frame clones, some missing. The profile shows 100,000 to 150,000 clones, approximately 80% of them singletons. Sequencing was performed on peripheral blood. The receptor source for this set is a woman aged 45 to 65 with acute or convalescent COVID-19. Both conserved end residues are part of each CDR3. A D gene is named only where the DNA matches it firmly. Expanded clones get a size class; other rows say once, few or many, or leave the size out.

TRBJ2-7,once,-,TRBV15,CATSRGLGGRVYEQYF
TRBJ1-1,-,-,TRBV6-5,CASRGGGEAFF
TRBJ1-1,-,-,TRBV5-1,CASSERGGALNTEAFF
TRBJ1-1,-,-,TRBV11-1,CASSLGRNTEAFF
TRBJ1-2,-,TRBD1,TRBV5-3,CARSRNPDRGGYGYTF
TRBJ2-1,many,-,TRBV19,CASSISSGYNEQFF
TRBJ2-7,few,-,TRBV6-5,CASSPGFSYEQYF
TRBJ1-2,-,-,TRBV11-2,CASSLDRAGYTF
TRBJ2-7,few,-,TRBV5-4,CASSPDSSYEQYF
TRBJ1-5,-,-,TRBV19,CASSRPGEGDQPQHF
TRBJ2-3,-,-,TRBV19,CASKDYLTDTQYF
TRBJ1-5,-,TRBD1,TRBV6-5,CASTEGTVSNQPQHF
TRBJ1-2,once,-,TRBV29-1,CSVQDKHYGYTF
TRBJ1-4,-,-,TRBV12-3/TRBV12-4,CASSFDSLILFF
TRBJ2-1,-,TRBD1,TRBV6-4,CASSDSPGGGSYNEQFF
TRBJ2-1,-,TRBD2,TRBV3-1/TRBV3-2,CASSQDASGGRNLYNEQFF
TRBJ1-5,-,-,TRBV10-1,CASGHQPQHF
TRBJ1-1,-,-,TRBV9,CASSVAPAASEAFF
TRBJ2-3,-,TRBD2,TRBV19,CASTYGGGTDTQYF
TRBJ1-2,-,-,TRBV15,CATSRGGGYYGYTF
TRBJ1-2,-,TRBD1,TRBV19,CATTVGTGIYGYTF
TRBJ2-7,-,TRBD1,TRBV9,CASSGQGHEQYF
TRBJ1-6,-,TRBD1,TRBV6-2/TRBV6-3,CASSYDRGGNSPLHF
TRBJ2-7,few,-,TRBV6-5,CASTGGQVRKYEQYF
TRBJ1-5,-,-,TRBV27,CASRKGRAADF
TRBJ1-2,-,TRBD1,TRBV6-6,CASSLRQGVYGYTF
TRBJ2-5,-,-,TRBV2,CASRDQGWGETQYF
TRBJ1-2,few,TRBD1,TRBV2,CASTAGTGLGGYGYTF
TRBJ2-1,-,TRBD2,TRBV25-1,CASSSSSGGTYNEQFF
TRBJ1-5,-,TRBD1,TRBV6-5,CASTSSLSGGPSHF
TRBJ1-2,-,-,TRBV6-1,CASSEEDSTGLNYGYTF
TRBJ1-2,-,TRBD1,TRBV6-6,CASSYGQGRDGYTF
TRBJ2-1,-,-,TRBV6-4,CASSDGPGQVNEQFF
TRBJ2-6,-,-,TRBV9,CASSVEPSGANVLTF
TRBJ1-2,-,TRBD1,TRBV19,CASSWGGTGDGYTF